Listed here is a single T cell receptor (beta chain). Profiled with immunoSEQ multiplex PCR; TCRdb holds only in-frame clones, not every one. Here the sample spans about 270,000 clones, roughly 90% being singletons. CDR3 length: 14 residues. The germline V and J ends were trimmed by 3 bases and 3 bases, with 8 bases remaining between them. Germline V gives CDR1 MNHEY, CDR2 SVGAGI. The source of the sample is a study of blood T cell repertoires in COVID-19. This sequence was found in a woman aged 60-75 years who had recovered from COVID-19. V usage is TRBV6-5 and J usage is TRBJ1-4; no clear D. The sample taken for sequencing was PBMCs or T cells enriched from blood (not recorded which). The CDR3 loop is CASSYSRANEKLFF. The CDR3, as DNA: TGTGCCAGCAGTTATAGTCGGGCTAATGAAAAACTGTTTTTT.